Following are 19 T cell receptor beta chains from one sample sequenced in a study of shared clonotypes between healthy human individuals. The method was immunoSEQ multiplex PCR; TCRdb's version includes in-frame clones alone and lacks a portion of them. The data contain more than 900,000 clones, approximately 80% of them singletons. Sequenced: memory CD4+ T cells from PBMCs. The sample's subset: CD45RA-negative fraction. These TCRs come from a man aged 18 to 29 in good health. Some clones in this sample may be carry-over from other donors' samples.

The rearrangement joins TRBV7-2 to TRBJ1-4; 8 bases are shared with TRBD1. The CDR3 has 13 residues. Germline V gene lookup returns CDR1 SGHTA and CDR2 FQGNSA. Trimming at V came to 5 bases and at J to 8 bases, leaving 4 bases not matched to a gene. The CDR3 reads CASSPGGNEKLFF. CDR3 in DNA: TGTGCCAGCAGCCCAGGGGGCAACGAAAAACTGTTTTTT.

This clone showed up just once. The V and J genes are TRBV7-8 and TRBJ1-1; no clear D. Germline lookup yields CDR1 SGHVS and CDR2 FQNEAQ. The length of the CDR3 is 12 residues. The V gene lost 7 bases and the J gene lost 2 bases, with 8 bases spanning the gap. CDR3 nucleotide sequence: TGTGCCAGCACCTCTATAAACACTGAAGCTTTCTTT. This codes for CASTSINTEAFF.

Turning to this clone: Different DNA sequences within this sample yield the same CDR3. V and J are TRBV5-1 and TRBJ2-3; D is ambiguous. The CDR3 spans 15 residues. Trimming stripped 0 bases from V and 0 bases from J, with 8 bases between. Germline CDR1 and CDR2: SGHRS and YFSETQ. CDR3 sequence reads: CASSLGPGSTDTQYF. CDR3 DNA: TGCGCCAGCAGCTTGGGCCCGGGCAGCACAGATACGCAGTATTTT.

The DNA for the CDR3 is TGTGCCAGCAGCTTGAAAAGACTAGCGGGAGCCGACGAGCAGTACTTC. It encodes CASSLKRLAGADEQYF. This chain uses TRBV5-4 with TRBJ2-7; 12 bases are a match to TRBD2. Germline trimming cut 1 base from V and 5 bases from J; bases unmatched to any gene: 7. In germline, CDR1 is SGHNT, CDR2 YYREEE (reference sequence). The CDR3 is 16 amino acids.

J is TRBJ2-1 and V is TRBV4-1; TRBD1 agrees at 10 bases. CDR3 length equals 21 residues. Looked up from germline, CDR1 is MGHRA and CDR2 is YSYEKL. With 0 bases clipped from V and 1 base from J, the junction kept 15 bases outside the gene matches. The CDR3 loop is CASSQDPRDRGRRGSYNEQFF. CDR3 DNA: TGCGCCAGCAGCCAAGACCCCCGGGACAGGGGTAGGCGTGGGTCCTACAATGAGCAGTTCTTC.

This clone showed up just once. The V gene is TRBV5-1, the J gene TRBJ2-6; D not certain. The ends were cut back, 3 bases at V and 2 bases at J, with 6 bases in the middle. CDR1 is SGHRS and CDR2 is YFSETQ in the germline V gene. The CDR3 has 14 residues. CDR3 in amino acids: CASSSVPGANVLTF. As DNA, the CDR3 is TGCGCCAGCAGCTCGGTTCCTGGGGCCAACGTCCTGACTTTC.

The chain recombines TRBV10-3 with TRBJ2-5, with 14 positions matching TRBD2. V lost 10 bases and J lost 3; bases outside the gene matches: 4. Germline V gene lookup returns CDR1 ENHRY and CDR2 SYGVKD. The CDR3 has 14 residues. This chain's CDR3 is CATGTSGSKETQYF. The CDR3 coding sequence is TGTGCCACCGGGACTAGCGGGAGTAAAGAGACCCAGTACTTC.

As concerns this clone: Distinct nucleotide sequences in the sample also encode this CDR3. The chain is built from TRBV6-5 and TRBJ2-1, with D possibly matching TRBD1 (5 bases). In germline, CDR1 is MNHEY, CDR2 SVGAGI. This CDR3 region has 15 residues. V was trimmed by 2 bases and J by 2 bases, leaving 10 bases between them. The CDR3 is CASSYKGATYNEQFF. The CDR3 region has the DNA TGTGCCAGCAGTTACAAAGGGGCGACCTACAATGAGCAGTTCTTC.

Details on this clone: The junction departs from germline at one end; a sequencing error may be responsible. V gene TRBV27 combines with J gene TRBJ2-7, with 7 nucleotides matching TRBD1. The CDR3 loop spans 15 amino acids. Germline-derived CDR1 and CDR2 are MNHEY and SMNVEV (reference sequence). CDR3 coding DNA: TGTGCCAGCAGTTTACGGCAGGGGGTGTCCTACGGGCAGTACTTC. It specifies CASSLRQGVSYGQYF.

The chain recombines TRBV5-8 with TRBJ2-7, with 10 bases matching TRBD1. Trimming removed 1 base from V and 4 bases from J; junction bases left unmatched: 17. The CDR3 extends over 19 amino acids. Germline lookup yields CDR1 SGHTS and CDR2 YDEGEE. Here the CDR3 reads CASSLSASGGQGGLYEQYF. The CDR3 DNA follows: TGTGCCAGCAGCTTGAGCGCCAGTGGTGGACAGGGGGGGTTATACGAGCAGTACTTC.

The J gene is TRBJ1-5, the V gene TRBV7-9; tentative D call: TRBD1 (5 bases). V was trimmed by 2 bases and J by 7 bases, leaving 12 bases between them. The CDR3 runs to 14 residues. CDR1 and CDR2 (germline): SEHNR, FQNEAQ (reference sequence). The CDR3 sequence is CASSLQGSGQPQHF. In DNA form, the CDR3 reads TGTGCCAGCAGCTTACAGGGTTCCGGGCAGCCCCAGCATTTT.

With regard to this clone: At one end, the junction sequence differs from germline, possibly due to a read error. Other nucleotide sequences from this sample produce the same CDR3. CDR3 protein: CASSLYSPYEQYF. The CDR3 coding sequence is TGTGCCAGCAGCTTGTATAGTCCCTACGAGCAGTACTTC. The chain is built from TRBV5-1 and TRBJ2-7; D unclear. This CDR3 region has 13 residues. The germline V gene encodes CDR1 SGHRS and CDR2 YFSETQ.

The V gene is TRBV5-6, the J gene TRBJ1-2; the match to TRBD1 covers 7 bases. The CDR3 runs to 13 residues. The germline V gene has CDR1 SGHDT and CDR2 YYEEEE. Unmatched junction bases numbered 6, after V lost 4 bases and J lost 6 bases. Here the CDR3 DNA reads TGTGCCAGCAGCCTCCGGGACAGCAATGGCTACACCTTC. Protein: CASSLRDSNGYTF. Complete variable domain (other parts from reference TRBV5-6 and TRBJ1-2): DAGVTQSPTHLIKTRGQQVTLRCSPKSGHDTVSWYQQALGQGPQFIFQYYEEEERQRGNFPDRFSGHQFPNYSSELNVNALLLGDSALYLCASSLRDSNGYTFGSGTRLTVV.

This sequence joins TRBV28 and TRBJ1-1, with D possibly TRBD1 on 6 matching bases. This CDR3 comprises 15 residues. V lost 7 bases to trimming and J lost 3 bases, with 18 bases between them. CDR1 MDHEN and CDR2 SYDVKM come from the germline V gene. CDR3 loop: CASTSNRVWDTEAFF. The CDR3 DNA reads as TGTGCCAGCACCTCGAACAGGGTTTGGGACACTGAAGCTTTCTTT. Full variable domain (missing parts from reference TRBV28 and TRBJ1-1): DVKVTQSSRYLVKRTGEKVFLECVQDMDHENMFWYRQDPGLGLRLIYFSYDVKMKEKGDIPEGYSVSREKKERFSLILESASTNQTSMYLCASTSNRVWDTEAFFGQGTRLTVV.

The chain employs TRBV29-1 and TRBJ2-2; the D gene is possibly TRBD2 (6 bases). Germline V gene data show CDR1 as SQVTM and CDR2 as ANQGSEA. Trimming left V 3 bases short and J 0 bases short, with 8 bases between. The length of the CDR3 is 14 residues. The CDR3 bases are TGCAGCGTTGAGCGGGGCCCGAACACCGGGGAGCTGTTTTTT. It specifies CSVERGPNTGELFF.

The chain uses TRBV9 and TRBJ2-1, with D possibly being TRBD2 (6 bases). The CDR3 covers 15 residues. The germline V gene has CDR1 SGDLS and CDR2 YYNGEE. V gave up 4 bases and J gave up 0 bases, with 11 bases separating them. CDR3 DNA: TGTGCCAGCAGCCCCGACGGGGGCTCCTACAATGAGCAGTTCTTC. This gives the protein CASSPDGGSYNEQFF.

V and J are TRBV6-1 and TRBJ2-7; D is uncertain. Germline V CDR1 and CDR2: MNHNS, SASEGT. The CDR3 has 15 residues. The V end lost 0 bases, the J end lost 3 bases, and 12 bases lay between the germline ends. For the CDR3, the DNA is TGTGCCAGCAGTGAAGCGCTTCAGGAGCTCTACGAGCAGTACTTC. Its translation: CASSEALQELYEQYF.

The CDR3 DNA reads TGTGCCAGCAGTTTATCTCCACCCGATTACGAGCAGTACTTC. Its protein product is CASSLSPPDYEQYF. The chain combines TRBV27 with TRBJ2-7; D gene ambiguous. Germline V CDR1 and CDR2: MNHEY, SMNVEV (reference sequence). The CDR3 is made up of 14 amino acids. The V and J ends lost 0 bases and 4 bases respectively, with 10 bases between them.

The CDR3 sequence: CASTSNAGELFF. DNA of the CDR3: TGTGCCAGCACCTCCAACGCCGGGGAGCTGTTTTTT. This rearrangement joins TRBV27 to TRBJ2-2, with D hard to call. The CDR3 has 12 amino acids. Trimming shortened V by 7 bases and J by 6 bases, and 9 bases separated the two germline ends. The germline V gene encodes CDR1 MNHEY and CDR2 SMNVEV (reference sequence).